This record covers a single T cell receptor beta chain. Antigen unknown. Tumor tissue was taken before any definitive surgery or chemotherapy was given. The entry originates in a study of high-grade serous ovarian cancer treatment subgroups. Study summary: On average, approximately 15,000 reads and roughly 7,700 unique TCR beta rearrangements were obtained per sample. Study-level points and caveats: TCR clonal relatedness correlated positively with neoantigen level. Repertoire similarity ranged roughly 0.11 to 0.8 between tumors of one patient.

This CDR3 spans 15 amino acids. V lost 6 bases and J 0 bases, leaving 13 bases between the germline ends. Germline V gives CDR1 LNHDA, CDR2 SQIVND (reference sequence). The data were produced by immunoSEQ multiplex PCR, yet TCRdb's version contains in-frame clones alone and is incomplete. The repertoire holds about 12,000 clones, with just over 85% as singletons. The chain links TRBV19 to TRBJ2-3; D remains unclear. The sample taken for sequencing was tumor tissue. The sequence was obtained from a human donor with high-grade serous ovarian cancer. This CDR3 is CASSPGRISTDTQYF. CDR3 nucleotide sequence: TGTGCCAGTAGCCCTGGACGGATAAGCACAGATACGCAGTATTTT. The complete variable domain, with remaining parts taken from reference TRBV19 and TRBJ2-3, reads DGGITQSPKYLFRKEGQNVTLSCEQNLNHDAMYWYRQDPGQGLRLIYYSQIVNDFQKGDIAEGYSVSREKKESFPLTVTSAQKNPTAFYLCASSPGRISTDTQYFGPGTRLTVL.